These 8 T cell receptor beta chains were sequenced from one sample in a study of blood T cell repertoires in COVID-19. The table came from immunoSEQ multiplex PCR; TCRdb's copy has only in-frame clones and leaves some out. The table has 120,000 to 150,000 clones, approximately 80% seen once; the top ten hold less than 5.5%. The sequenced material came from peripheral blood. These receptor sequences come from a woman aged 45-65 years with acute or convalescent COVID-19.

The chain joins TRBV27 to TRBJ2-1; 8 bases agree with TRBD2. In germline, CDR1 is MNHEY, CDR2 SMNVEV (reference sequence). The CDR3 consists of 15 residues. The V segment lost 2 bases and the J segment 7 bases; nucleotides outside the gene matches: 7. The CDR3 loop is CASSLRGGSANEQFF. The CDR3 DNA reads TGTGCCAGCAGTTTACGGGGGGGAAGCGCAAATGAGCAGTTCTTC.

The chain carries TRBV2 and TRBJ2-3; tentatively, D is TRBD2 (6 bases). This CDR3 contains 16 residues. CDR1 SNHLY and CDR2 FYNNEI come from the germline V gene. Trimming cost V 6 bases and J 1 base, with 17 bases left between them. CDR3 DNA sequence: TGTGCCAGCAGCCCCGCGCAGGGAGGTGGCACAGATACGCAGTATTTT. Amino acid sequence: CASSPAQGGGTDTQYF.

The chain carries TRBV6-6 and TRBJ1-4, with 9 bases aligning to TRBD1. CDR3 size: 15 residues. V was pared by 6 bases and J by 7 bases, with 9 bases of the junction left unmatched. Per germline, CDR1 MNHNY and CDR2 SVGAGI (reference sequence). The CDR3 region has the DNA TGTGCCAGCAGCCACCGGGACAGGGTGGGTGAAAAACTGTTTTTT. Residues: CASSHRDRVGEKLFF.

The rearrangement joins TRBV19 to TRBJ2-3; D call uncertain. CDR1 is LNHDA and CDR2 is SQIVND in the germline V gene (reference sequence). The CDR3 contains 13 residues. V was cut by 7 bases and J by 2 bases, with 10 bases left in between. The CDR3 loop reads CASTGTLTDTQYF. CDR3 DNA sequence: TGTGCCAGTACCGGTACCCTCACAGATACGCAGTATTTT.

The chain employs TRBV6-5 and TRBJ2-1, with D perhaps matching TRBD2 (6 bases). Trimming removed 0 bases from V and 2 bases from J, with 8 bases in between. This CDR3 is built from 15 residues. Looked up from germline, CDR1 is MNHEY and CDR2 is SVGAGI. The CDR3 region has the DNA TGTGCCAGCAGTTACTCGACGGGGGCCTACAATGAGCAGTTCTTC. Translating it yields CASSYSTGAYNEQFF.

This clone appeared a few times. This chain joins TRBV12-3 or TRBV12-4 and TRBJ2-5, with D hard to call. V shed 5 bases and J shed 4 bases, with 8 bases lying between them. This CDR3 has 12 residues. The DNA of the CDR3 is TGTGCCAGCAGTGGCAGTGGAGAGACCCAGTACTTC. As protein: CASSGSGETQYF.

CDR3 in DNA: TGTGCCAGCAGCGCAACAGGGGCAGATACGCAGTATTTT. Translating it yields CASSATGADTQYF. V usage is TRBV9 and J usage is TRBJ2-3; TRBD1 matches 7 bases. The CDR3 sequence is 13 residues long. The germline V gene encodes CDR1 SGDLS and CDR2 YYNGEE. Losses at the gene ends were 3 bases for V and 4 bases for J; bases not matched to a gene: 2. The entire variable domain, with the rest obtained from reference TRBV9 and TRBJ2-3, is as follows: DSGVTQTPKHLITATGQRVTLRCSPRSGDLSVYWYQQSLDQGLQFLIQYYNGEERAKGNILERFSAQQFPDLHSELNLSSLELGDSALYFCASSATGADTQYFGPGTRLTVL.

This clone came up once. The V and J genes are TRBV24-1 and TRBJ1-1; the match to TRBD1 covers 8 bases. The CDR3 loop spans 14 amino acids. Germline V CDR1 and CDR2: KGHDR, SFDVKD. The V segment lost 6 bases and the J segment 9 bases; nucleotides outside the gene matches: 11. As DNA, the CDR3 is TGTGCCACCAGTAGGGGACAGGATGAAGGGAAAGCTTTCTTT. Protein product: CATSRGQDEGKAFF.